This T cell receptor (beta chain) was sequenced for a study of T cell responses to AZD1222 COVID-19 vaccine. Study overall: Timing groups of about 4 and about 12 weeks for second doses were pooled.

Produced via immunoSEQ multiplex PCR; TCRdb's table is partial and in-frame only. Altogether 77,000 or so clones are present, around 89% being singletons, with the ten largest covering approximately 31%. Sequenced material: peripheral blood, taken on day 0 of AZD1222 vaccination. This clonotype originated in an adult in good health.

DNA of the CDR3: TGTGCCAGCAGCTTAAGCGGGAGGGATTTAGATACGCAGTATTTT. Translation: CASSLSGRDLDTQYF. The chain has TRBV7-7 and TRBJ2-3; 10 bases align to TRBD2. After removal of 2 bases from V and 5 bases from J, the junction contained 4 bases not matched to a gene. The CDR3 loop spans 15 amino acids. Germline lookup yields CDR1 SSHAT and CDR2 FNYEAQ (reference sequence).